The 32 T cell receptor beta chains in this list originate from one sample, sequenced in a study of TIL therapy for anti-PD-1-resistant metastatic lung cancer. The libraries were made with immunoSEQ v3. The table came from immunoSEQ multiplex PCR; TCRdb's copy has only in-frame clones and leaves some out. The sample lists about 49,000 clones, around three quarters occurring once. Time point indicated: pre-treatment sample, taken before nivolumab and TIL therapy. Sample: blood, taken at baseline. The source is a man between 65 and 85 years old with non-small cell lung cancer.

The chain employs TRBV2 and TRBJ2-5; D is possibly TRBD2 (6 bases). CDR1 and CDR2 from the germline V gene are SNHLY and FYNNEI. The ends were cut back, 6 bases at V and 5 bases at J, with 13 bases in the middle. This CDR3 comprises 13 residues. The CDR3 spells CASRTLASETQYF. The CDR3 bases are TGTGCCAGCAGAACCCTAGCGAGCGAGACCCAGTACTTC.

The chain is built from TRBV14 and TRBJ2-7; the D call may be TRBD1 or TRBD2 (5 bases each). The CDR3 spans 13 residues. Germline CDR1 SGHDN, CDR2 FVKESK. The V gene lost 0 bases and the J gene lost 3 bases, with 6 bases spanning the gap. For the CDR3, the DNA is TGTGCCAGCAGCCAAGATGGGGGCTACGAGCAGTACTTC. It is translated as CASSQDGGYEQYF.

V usage is TRBV28 and J usage is TRBJ1-5; D is unclear. The CDR3 runs 16 residues. CDR1 and CDR2 (germline): MDHEN, SYDVKM. Trimming cost V 2 bases and J 2 bases, with 13 bases left between them. Here the CDR3 reads CASSLNRGFGNQPQHF. The CDR3 bases are TGTGCCAGCAGTTTAAATCGAGGCTTTGGCAATCAGCCCCAGCATTTT.

The chain has TRBV11-3 and TRBJ2-7, with D perhaps TRBD1 or TRBD2 (5 bases each). Trimming left V 0 bases short and J 6 bases short, with 15 bases between. This CDR3 has 15 amino acids. Germline loops: CDR1 SGHNT, CDR2 YENEEA. CDR3 residues: CASSLDSTTGREQYF. CDR3 nucleotide sequence: TGTGCCAGCAGCTTAGATTCCACCACGGGACGCGAGCAGTACTTC.

The chain recombines TRBV5-1 with TRBJ1-2, with D unclear. Germline CDR1 is SGHRS and CDR2 is YFSETQ. The CDR3 is made up of 14 amino acids. Trimming left V 0 bases short and J 4 bases short, with 10 bases between. The CDR3 bases are TGCGCCAGCAGCTTGGACACATCCTCCTATGGCTACACCTTC. Amino acids: CASSLDTSSYGYTF.

CDR3 residues: CASSLGGVGTDTQYF. In nucleotides, the CDR3 is TGTGCCAGCAGTTTGGGGGGAGTTGGCACAGATACGCAGTATTTT. This sequence joins TRBV27 and TRBJ2-3; perhaps TRBD2 as D (6 bases). V gave up 3 bases and J gave up 1 base, with 11 bases separating them. Germline V gene data show CDR1 as MNHEY and CDR2 as SMNVEV (reference sequence). CDR3 length equals 15 residues.

CDR3 loop: CAGGQGGTDTQYF. In nucleotides, the CDR3 is TGTGCCGGGGGACAGGGTGGGACAGATACGCAGTATTTT. The chain uses TRBV28 and TRBJ2-3; 9 nucleotides line up with TRBD1. With V trimmed by 11 bases and J by 3 bases, 6 bases remained unmatched. The CDR3 loop spans 13 amino acids. Germline lookup yields CDR1 MDHEN and CDR2 SYDVKM.

The chain joins TRBV7-9 to TRBJ1-6, with 9 nucleotides matching TRBD1. With V trimmed by 4 bases and J by 4 bases, 5 bases remained unmatched. The germline gives CDR1 SEHNR, CDR2 FQNEAQ (reference sequence). The CDR3 runs 16 residues. CDR3 DNA: TGTGCCAGCAGCTCCGGGACAGGGAAATATAATTCACCCCTCCACTTT. This sequence encodes CASSSGTGKYNSPLHF.

The V gene is TRBV19, the J gene TRBJ2-3; a possible D gene is TRBD1 (6 bases). The CDR3 has 13 residues. V was clipped by 7 bases and J by 3 bases, with 11 bases between them. Germline loops: CDR1 LNHDA, CDR2 SQIVND (reference sequence). In nucleotides, the CDR3 is TGTGCCAGTAACCCCGGGACAACAGATACGCAGTATTTT. This encodes CASNPGTTDTQYF.

V gene TRBV2 combines with J gene TRBJ2-1, with 9 positions matching TRBD2. Trimming took 8 bases from V and 9 from J; bases not matched to a gene: 11. Germline V lookup: CDR1 SNHLY, CDR2 FYNNEI. This CDR3 has 14 residues. The CDR3 nucleotides read TGTGCCAGCTCCCAAGCGGGAGGTGTCAGTGAGCAGTTCTTC. Its protein product is CASSQAGGVSEQFF.

The rearrangement links TRBV9 to TRBJ1-1; TRBD1 is a possible D gene (5 bases). V lost 0 bases and J lost 4, with 10 bases in between. The CDR3 totals 14 residues. The germline gives CDR1 SGDLS, CDR2 YYNGEE. The CDR3 DNA follows: TGTGCCAGCAGCGTAGTCGGGGGGGGCACTGAAGCTTTCTTT. This codes for CASSVVGGGTEAFF.

This clone turned up a few times. J is TRBJ1-5 and V is TRBV6-5, with 7 bases identical to TRBD1. The CDR3 totals 13 residues. The J segment lost 6 bases and the V segment lost 4 bases, leaving 3 bases of the junction unmatched. The V gene's germline CDR1 is MNHEY and CDR2 SVGAGI. The CDR3 is CASSLQGSQPQHF. The CDR3 DNA follows: TGTGCCAGCAGTTTACAGGGGAGTCAGCCCCAGCATTTT.

This chain links TRBV27 with TRBJ2-1, with no clear D. Looked up from germline, CDR1 is MNHEY and CDR2 is SMNVEV (reference sequence). This CDR3 has 16 residues. Trimming left V 2 bases short and J 0 bases short, with 11 bases between. The CDR3 loop is CASSLIFASSYNEQFF. CDR3 in DNA: TGTGCCAGCAGTTTAATTTTCGCTAGCTCCTACAATGAGCAGTTCTTC.

This clone was seen only once. This rearrangement joins TRBV5-1 to TRBJ1-3; the match to TRBD1 covers 7 bases. The V gene's germline CDR1 is SGHRS and CDR2 YFSETQ. With V trimmed by 1 base and J by 4 bases, 5 bases remained unmatched. The CDR3 is made up of 15 amino acids. In DNA form, the CDR3 reads TGCGCCAGCAGCTTGACAGGGGATCCCGGAAACACCATATATTTT. This sequence encodes CASSLTGDPGNTIYF.

V is TRBV9 and J is TRBJ2-3, with 9 bases matching TRBD2. J lost 5 bases, V lost 4 bases, and 8 bases had no gene match. The V gene's germline CDR1 is SGDLS and CDR2 YYNGEE. This CDR3 comprises 15 residues. The DNA of the CDR3 is TGTGCCAGCAGCCCGAGACTAGCGGAGCAAGATACGCAGTATTTT. This encodes CASSPRLAEQDTQYF.

V is TRBV10-1 and J is TRBJ2-1; 7 bases map to TRBD1. This CDR3 is built from 11 residues. Germline V gene data show CDR1 as WNHNN and CDR2 as SYGVQD (reference sequence). With 6 bases clipped from V and 11 bases from J, the junction kept 4 bases outside the gene matches. The CDR3, as DNA: TGCGCCAGCAGGACACAGGGGCAGCAGTTCTTC. This gives the protein CASRTQGQQFF.

The CDR3 protein is CASSLGRGYNEQFF. CDR3 bases: TGTGCCAGCAGCTTGGGTAGGGGGTACAATGAGCAGTTCTTC. V and J are TRBV5-6 and TRBJ2-1; weak D call: TRBD1 (6 bases). The CDR3 sequence is 14 residues long. V lost 0 bases and J 4 bases, leaving 8 bases between the germline ends. CDR1 and CDR2 from the germline V gene are SGHDT and YYEEEE.

The rearrangement links TRBV27 to TRBJ2-7; 8 bases align to TRBD2. V was pared by 5 bases and J by 4 bases, with 4 bases of the junction left unmatched. This CDR3 has 13 residues. Germline assignment: CDR1 MNHEY and CDR2 SMNVEV (reference sequence). The CDR3 loop reads CASSPGLGYEQYF. The CDR3 nucleotides are TGTGCCAGCAGTCCGGGACTAGGTTACGAGCAGTACTTC.

CDR3 amino acids: CASSLYTSDTQYF. CDR3 sequence (DNA): TGTGCCAGCAGCTTGTACACCTCCGATACGCAGTATTTT. The chain uses TRBV5-8 and TRBJ2-3; no clear D gene. The germline CDR1 and CDR2 sequences are SGHTS and YDEGEE. The CDR3 spans 13 residues. Trimming took 1 base from V and 6 from J, leaving 9 bases between them.

The V call is TRBV29-1, the J call TRBJ1-2; 8 bases line up with TRBD1. From germline, CDR1 is SQVTM and CDR2 ANQGSEA. Losses at the gene ends were 4 bases for V and 8 bases for J; bases not matched to a gene: 9. The CDR3 has 13 amino acids. Written as DNA, the CDR3 is TGCAGCGTTGCCCACAACAGGGGGGAGGGCTACACCTTC. It translates to CSVAHNRGEGYTF.

The V gene is TRBV9, the J gene TRBJ2-2; D tentatively reads TRBD1 or TRBD2 (5 bases each). V lost 3 bases to trimming and J lost 2 bases, with 11 bases between them. Germline V CDR1 and CDR2: SGDLS, YYNGEE. The CDR3 is made up of 15 amino acids. The CDR3 sequence: CASSDGATNTGELFF. Written as DNA, the CDR3 is TGTGCCAGCAGCGACGGGGCAACCAACACCGGGGAGCTGTTTTTT.

This clone was counted once. V is TRBV6-1 and J is TRBJ2-2, with no clear D. There are 14 residues in the CDR3. Per germline, CDR1 MNHNS and CDR2 SASEGT. The ends were cut back, 1 base at V and 4 bases at J, with 7 bases in the middle. CDR3 amino acids: CASSEEAVTGELFF. DNA for the CDR3: TGTGCCAGCAGTGAAGAGGCAGTCACCGGGGAGCTGTTTTTT.

The chain uses TRBV9 and TRBJ2-2, with 10 positions matching TRBD2. CDR3 length: 17 residues. The V gene end was trimmed by 1 base and the J gene end by 6 bases; junction bases not matched to a gene: 9. Germline values: CDR1 SGDLS, CDR2 YYNGEE. CDR3 in amino acids: CASSVYQGTSVPGELFF. As DNA, the CDR3 is TGTGCCAGCAGCGTATACCAAGGGACTAGCGTTCCCGGGGAGCTGTTTTTT.

This sequence joins TRBV6-5 and TRBJ1-2; TRBD1 matches 8 bases. Per the germline V gene, CDR1 is MNHEY and CDR2 is SVGAGI. The CDR3 is 15 residues long. Trimming removed 7 bases from V and 5 bases from J; junction bases left unmatched: 12. CDR3 DNA: TGTGCCAGCACTTTTACAGCAGGGGGCAGATATGGCTACACCTTC. This gives the protein CASTFTAGGRYGYTF.

The V and J genes are TRBV30 and TRBJ2-7; 9 bases fit TRBD1. This CDR3 region has 14 residues. V gave up 6 bases and J gave up 2 bases; unmatched junction bases: 8. The germline V gene has CDR1 GTSNPN and CDR2 SVGIG (reference sequence). This CDR3 reads CACGGTGRTYEQYF. CDR3 sequence (DNA): TGTGCCTGCGGCGGGACAGGGCGGACCTACGAGCAGTACTTC.

The V gene is TRBV5-1, the J gene TRBJ2-4; 9 bases map to TRBD2. Germline CDR1 SGHRS, CDR2 YFSETQ. V dropped 4 bases and J dropped 7; count of bases not matched to a gene: 6. CDR3 size: 14 residues. CDR3 protein: CASSPAGTSNIQYF. In nucleotides, the CDR3 is TGCGCCAGCAGCCCCGCCGGGACTAGCAACATTCAGTACTTC.

The chain recombines TRBV7-9 with TRBJ2-7, with 8 bases lining up with TRBD1. With V trimmed by 5 bases and J by 5 bases, 11 bases remained unmatched. Germline V CDR1 and CDR2: SEHNR, FQNEAQ (reference sequence). The length of the CDR3 is 15 residues. The CDR3 region has the DNA TGTGCCAGCAGCCCAAAGGACAGGGAAGGCCACGAGCAGTACTTC. Its protein is CASSPKDREGHEQYF.

V usage is TRBV29-1 and J usage is TRBJ2-2, with 8 positions matching TRBD1. The CDR3 totals 16 residues. Trimming removed 6 bases from V and 1 base from J; junction bases left unmatched: 10. The V gene's germline CDR1 is SQVTM and CDR2 ANQGSEA. The CDR3 sequence: CSVSPGGLLNTGELFF. The CDR3 DNA is TGCAGCGTCTCCCCAGGGGGCCTTCTGAACACCGGGGAGCTGTTTTTT.

The chain joins TRBV6-5 to TRBJ2-1; TRBD1 or TRBD2 may be the D gene (6 bases each). Germline CDR1 MNHEY, CDR2 SVGAGI. Trimming removed 0 bases from V and 7 bases from J, with 16 bases in between. The CDR3 totals 16 residues. Here the CDR3 reads CASSYSPRGAGNEQFF. The CDR3 coding sequence is TGTGCCAGCAGTTACTCTCCTAGGGGGGCAGGGAATGAGCAGTTCTTC.

The rearrangement uses TRBV18 and TRBJ1-1, with a weak D call TRBD1 (5 bases). CDR3 size: 18 residues. With 0 bases removed from V and 4 bases from J, the gap between germline ends came to 21 bases. CDR1 is KGHSH, CDR2 LQKENI, per germline. CDR3 DNA sequence: TGTGCCAGCTCACCACCGATCAGGGACCCGAGTCGGACCACTGAAGCTTTCTTT. It is translated as CASSPPIRDPSRTTEAFF.

This clone was picked up a small number of times. The V call is TRBV28, the J call TRBJ2-1; D ambiguous. The germline CDR1 and CDR2 sequences are MDHEN and SYDVKM. With 1 base removed from V and 8 bases from J, the gap between germline ends came to 12 bases. This CDR3 is built from 14 residues. Written as DNA, the CDR3 is TGTGCCAGCAGTTTATTCCTTGGTCGGGATGAGCAGTTCTTC. This translates into CASSLFLGRDEQFF.

The rearrangement uses TRBV6-1 and TRBJ2-7, with 9 bases aligning to TRBD1. CDR1 is MNHNS, CDR2 SASEGT, per germline. Trimming at V came to 2 bases and at J to 3 bases, leaving 8 bases not matched to a gene. The CDR3 loop spans 16 amino acids. CDR3 protein: CASSEMEGTGSYEQYF. Written as DNA, the CDR3 is TGTGCCAGCAGTGAAATGGAGGGGACAGGGAGCTACGAGCAGTACTTC.